A single sample gave rise to the 29 T cell receptor beta chains below, sequenced in a study of T cells after yellow fever vaccination. TCRdb re-derived calls from the 5' RACE reads in MiXCR, one entry per CDR3 protein. This table holds 450,000 to 550,000 distinct CDR3 sequences, around a fifth found once. Specimen: PBMCs, collected 20 to 25 days after the first yellow fever vaccination. Every receptor here comes from a man between 18 and 35 years old who received the YFV17D yellow fever vaccine.

The J gene is TRBJ2-7, the V gene TRBV4-1, with D perhaps being TRBD1 or TRBD2 (5 bases each). V was cut by 1 base and J by 3 bases, with 13 bases left in between. CDR1 and CDR2 (germline): MGHRA, YSYEKL. The CDR3 runs 15 residues. The CDR3, as DNA: TGCGCCAGCAGCCAAGCCCCGGGACGGAGCTACGAGCAGTACGTC. As protein: CASSQAPGRSYEQYV.

This clonotype was recorded at least ten times. The chain links TRBV7-2 to TRBJ1-1, with 9 nucleotides matching TRBD1. The CDR3 has 15 residues. V was pared by 3 bases and J by 5 bases, with 7 bases of the junction left unmatched. Germline V gives CDR1 SGHTA, CDR2 FQGNSA. The CDR3 loop is CASSFDGQGRTEAFF. CDR3 sequence (DNA): TGTGCCAGCAGCTTCGATGGACAGGGGCGGACTGAAGCTTTCTTT. The full variable domain, completed using reference TRBV7-2 and TRBJ1-1, is GAGVSQSPSNKVTEKGKDVELRCDPISGHTALYWYRQSLGQGLEFLIYFQGNSAPDKSGLPSDRFSAERTGGSVSTLTIQRTQQEDSAVYLCASSFDGQGRTEAFFGQGTRLTVV.

In this sample, this clonotype turned up a few times. V gene TRBV6-1 combines with J gene TRBJ2-2, with D perhaps matching TRBD1 or TRBD2 (5 bases each). The CDR3 is 19 amino acids. The V end was cut by 4 bases, the J end by 0 bases, with 21 bases between. The V gene's germline CDR1 is MNHNS and CDR2 SASEGT. CDR3 residues: CASSALSTPGRANTGELFF. The CDR3 DNA is TGTGCCAGCAGTGCCCTCTCGACTCCGGGACGGGCGAACACCGGGGAGCTGTTTTTT.

The sample holds many counts of this clonotype. The chain employs TRBV12-3 or TRBV12-4 and TRBJ1-5, with a weak D call TRBD1 (6 bases). The length of the CDR3 is 15 residues. Trimming pared 7 bases from V and 5 bases from J, leaving 18 bases between. This chain's CDR3 is CASTTTGEGYQPQHF. As DNA, the CDR3 is TGTGCCAGCACCACGACAGGAGAGGGGTATCAGCCCCAGCATTTT.

The CDR3 bases are TGTGCCAGCAGCTCAGCGCTAGCGGCGGATACGCAGTATTTT. Its protein is CASSSALAADTQYF. This rearrangement joins TRBV7-2 to TRBJ2-3; TRBD2 matches 7 bases. There are 14 residues in the CDR3. Trimming removed 4 bases from V and 6 bases from J; junction bases left unmatched: 7. Germline assignment: CDR1 SGHTA and CDR2 FQGNSA.

This chain joins TRBV25-1 and TRBJ1-5; a possible D gene is TRBD1 (5 bases). Per the germline V gene, CDR1 is MGHDK and CDR2 is SYGVNS. V was trimmed by 2 bases and J by 10 bases, leaving 9 bases between them. The CDR3 contains 12 residues. In DNA, the CDR3 is TGTGCCAGCAGTGAAAGGGGAGGACCCCAGCATTTT. Encoded protein: CASSERGGPQHF.

This clonotype was observed a handful of times. This chain connects TRBV11-2 to TRBJ2-3; perhaps TRBD2 as D (5 bases). Germline values: CDR1 SGHAT, CDR2 FQNNGV. V lost 7 bases and J lost 5, with 7 bases in between. The CDR3 is 11 residues long. CDR3 coding DNA: TGTGCCAGCAAAGGAGGAGATACGCAGTATTTT. This codes for CASKGGDTQYF.

The chain has TRBV4-2 and TRBJ2-1, with D tentatively TRBD2 (5 bases). The CDR3 has 15 residues. Trimming removed 0 bases from V and 3 bases from J, with 9 bases in between. CDR1 is LGHNA and CDR2 is YNFKEQ in the germline V gene. Written as DNA, the CDR3 is TGTGCCAGCAGCCAAGAGGTCGGGGTCTACAATGAGCAGTTCTTC. Translating it yields CASSQEVGVYNEQFF.

A word on this clonotype: One end of the junction fails to match germline, which may point to a read error. The rearrangement links TRBV20-1 to TRBJ2-1; 8 positions match TRBD2. Per the germline V gene, CDR1 is DFQATT and CDR2 is SNEGSKA (reference sequence). The CDR3 spans 15 residues. The CDR3 DNA sequence: TGCAGTGTCCCCGGCCGGGGGGGGGCTTACAATGAGCCGTTCTTC. This codes for CSVPGRGGAYNEPFF.

This clonotype was seen a handful of times. This sequence joins TRBV2 and TRBJ2-7; TRBD1 agrees at 8 bases. This CDR3 contains 13 residues. From germline, CDR1 is SNHLY and CDR2 FYNNEI. V shed 4 bases, J shed 2 bases, and the junction held 1 base outside the gene matches. The CDR3 nucleotides read TGTGCCAGCAGTGGGACAGGGACCTACGAGCAGTACTTC. Translating gives CASSGTGTYEQYF.

As concerns this clonotype: A read error may produce the germline difference seen at one junction end. The chain uses TRBV5-4 and TRBJ2-5; the D is unclear. This CDR3 has 13 amino acids. The germline CDR1 and CDR2 sequences are SGHNT and YYREEE (reference sequence). The CDR3 protein is CTSSPVEVETQYF. CDR3 coding DNA: TGTACCAGCAGCCCGGTCGAGGTGGAGACCCAGTACTTC.

The rearrangement links TRBV4-3 to TRBJ2-1; 7 bases fit TRBD1. The CDR3 runs 16 residues. Germline V gives CDR1 LGHNA, CDR2 YSLEER. V dropped 0 bases and J dropped 4; count of bases not matched to a gene: 6. DNA for the CDR3: TGCGCCAGCAGCCAAGAAAGACAGGGTCAATACAATGAGCAGTTCTTC. Translating it yields CASSQERQGQYNEQFF.

The V gene is TRBV28, the J gene TRBJ1-2; D possibly corresponds to TRBD1 (5 bases). Trimming pared 4 bases from V and 7 bases from J, leaving 13 bases between. Germline CDR1 reads MDHEN; CDR2 reads SYDVKM. The CDR3 runs to 13 residues. The CDR3, as DNA: TGTGCCAGCAGTTCGGACGGCGGGGGTGGCTACACCTTC. Amino acids: CASSSDGGGGYTF.

This clonotype appeared a few times. The rearrangement joins TRBV4-3 to TRBJ1-3, with TRBD1 as a possible D gene (6 bases). CDR1 is LGHNA, CDR2 YSLEER, per germline. The CDR3 is made up of 17 amino acids. Trimming took off 3 bases at V and 0 bases at J, with 15 bases between the two ends. The chain's CDR3 is CASSHRLGGVSGNTIYF. The CDR3 coding sequence is TGCGCCAGCAGCCACCGACTGGGGGGCGTCTCTGGAAACACCATATATTTT.

V gene TRBV4-1 combines with J gene TRBJ2-5, with D tentatively TRBD2 (7 bases). V gave up 0 bases and J gave up 5 bases, with 22 bases separating them. Germline CDR1 reads MGHRA; CDR2 reads YSYEKL. The CDR3 contains 18 residues. CDR3 sequence (DNA): TGCGCCAGCAGCCAAGAAATTCTGGCGGGGGCCCCCGGGGAGACCCAGTACTTC. As protein: CASSQEILAGAPGETQYF.

The V and J genes are TRBV29-1 and TRBJ1-1; D perhaps matches TRBD1 (6 bases). V lost 3 bases, J lost 6 bases, and 11 bases lay in between. The germline V gene has CDR1 SQVTM and CDR2 ANQGSEA. This CDR3 has 12 amino acids. The CDR3 region is CSVDDRFPEAFF. CDR3 bases: TGCAGCGTTGATGACAGGTTTCCTGAAGCTTTCTTT. The full variable domain, completed using reference TRBV29-1 and TRBJ1-1, is SAVISQKPSRDICQRGTSLTIQCQVDSQVTMMFWYRQQPGQSLTLIATANQGSEATYESGFVIDKFPISRPNLTFSTLTVSNMSPEDSSIYLCSVDDRFPEAFFGQGTRLTVV.

V gene TRBV4-3 combines with J gene TRBJ2-1, with TRBD2 matching over 9 bases. From germline, CDR1 is LGHNA and CDR2 YSLEER. Trimming removed 0 bases from V and 5 bases from J; junction bases left unmatched: 8. The CDR3 runs to 17 residues. The CDR3 is CASSQDSGGGANNEQFF. The CDR3, as DNA: TGCGCCAGCAGCCAAGATTCTGGCGGGGGGGCTAACAATGAGCAGTTCTTC.

This clonotype was counted ten times or more. The genes are TRBV20-1 and TRBJ2-6; a weak D match, TRBD1 (6 bases). CDR3 length: 14 amino acids. Germline assignment: CDR1 DFQATT and CDR2 SNEGSKA (reference sequence). V shed 6 bases and J shed 4 bases, with 13 bases lying between them. CDR3 protein: CSAIRTEGANVLTF. The CDR3 DNA reads TGCAGTGCCATCCGGACAGAGGGGGCCAACGTCCTGACTTTC.

This clonotype occurred a few times. This chain joins TRBV12-3 or TRBV12-4 and TRBJ1-5; 8 nucleotides line up with TRBD1. There are 16 residues in the CDR3. The J segment lost 1 base and the V segment lost 6 bases, leaving 8 bases of the junction unmatched. For the CDR3, the DNA is TGTGCCAGCAGCCCGTACGGACAGGGCAGCAATCAGCCCCAGCATTTT. Translating gives CASSPYGQGSNQPQHF.

This clonotype has only a few counts. The CDR3 here is CASSLDRLGGEQYV. The CDR3 DNA reads TGTGCCAGCAGCCTGGACAGATTGGGTGGCGAGCAGTACGTC. The genes are TRBV5-4 and TRBJ2-7, with D possibly TRBD1 on 6 matching bases. V lost 4 bases to trimming and J lost 6 bases, with 17 bases between them. The germline V gene encodes CDR1 SGHNT and CDR2 YYREEE (reference sequence). There are 14 residues in the CDR3.

Ten or more counts support this clonotype. V is TRBV6-2 or TRBV6-3 and J is TRBJ2-3; D gene unclear. The germline CDR1 and CDR2 sequences are MNHEY and SVGEGT. The V gene lost 5 bases and the J gene lost 2 bases, with 8 bases spanning the gap. The CDR3 contains 13 residues. CDR3 sequence reads: CASSLRTTDTQYF. The DNA for the CDR3 is TGTGCCAGCAGTCTCCGGACCACAGATACGCAGTATTTT.

This clonotype came up many times. In DNA, the CDR3 is TGTGCCAGCAGCACAACAGGGGGCGGAGGCTACACCTTC. It translates to CASSTTGGGGYTF. This rearrangement joins TRBV5-5 to TRBJ1-2; 9 bases line up with TRBD1. The junction had 6 bases not matched to a gene; V was cut back by 4 bases and J by 8 bases. There are 13 residues in the CDR3. Germline-derived CDR1 and CDR2 are SGHKS and YYEKEE (reference sequence).

This chain uses TRBV5-1 with TRBJ2-1; 13 nucleotides match TRBD2. Germline V lookup: CDR1 SGHRS, CDR2 YFSETQ. The CDR3 length is 20 residues. Losses at the gene ends were 0 bases for V and 1 base for J; bases not matched to a gene: 10. CDR3 sequence reads: CASSLAWTSGGPFSYNEQFF. As DNA, the CDR3 is TGCGCCAGCAGCTTGGCCTGGACTAGCGGGGGCCCCTTTTCCTACAATGAGCAGTTCTTC. The full variable domain, in which reference TRBV5-1 and TRBJ2-1 provide the parts outside the CDR3, is KAGVTQTPRYLIKTRGQQVTLSCSPISGHRSVSWYQQTPGQGLQFLFEYFSETQRNKGNFPGRFSGRQFSNSRSEMNVSTLELGDSALYLCASSLAWTSGGPFSYNEQFFGPGTRLTVL.

This clonotype has a handful of counts. The V and J genes are TRBV9 and TRBJ1-3; TRBD1 aligns across 7 bases. V was pared by 2 bases and J by 0 bases, with 5 bases of the junction left unmatched. The CDR3 runs to 16 residues. Germline V gene data show CDR1 as SGDLS and CDR2 as YYNGEE. CDR3 coding DNA: TGTGCCAGCAGCGTGGACAGGAGAAGCTCTGGAAACACCATATATTTT. This encodes CASSVDRRSSGNTIYF.

The rearrangement uses TRBV2 and TRBJ2-5; tentative D call: TRBD2 (6 bases). Germline V CDR1 and CDR2: SNHLY, FYNNEI. CDR3 length: 12 residues. V was clipped by 7 bases and J by 5 bases, with 11 bases between them. CDR3 DNA: TGTGCCAGCAAGGACCGGGGGGAGACCCAGTACTTC. Protein sequence: CASKDRGETQYF. Full variable domain (missing parts from reference TRBV2 and TRBJ2-5): EPEVTQTPSHQVTQMGQEVILRCVPISNHLYFYWYRQILGQKVEFLVSFYNNEISEKSEIFDDQFSVERPDGSNFTLKIRSTKLEDSAMYFCASKDRGETQYFGPGTRLLVL.

A few counts support this clonotype. The chain is built from TRBV12-5 and TRBJ2-7, with D hard to call. Trimming took off 2 bases at V and 3 bases at J, with 8 bases between the two ends. The CDR3 is 13 residues long. Germline V gene data show CDR1 as LGHNT and CDR2 as FRNRAP. The CDR3 region has the DNA TGTGCTAGTGGTTTGCGGGCTTTCTACGAGCAGTACTTC. Amino acid sequence: CASGLRAFYEQYF.

A few counts support this clonotype. The chain links TRBV5-1 to TRBJ2-3, with D hard to call. The length of the CDR3 is 15 residues. Germline loops: CDR1 SGHRS, CDR2 YFSETQ. The V end lost 7 bases, the J end lost 0 bases, and 15 bases lay between the germline ends. The CDR3 region has the DNA TGCGCCAGCGGATATTTGGGCCCAAGCACAGATACGCAGTATTTT. It specifies CASGYLGPSTDTQYF.

In its sample, this clonotype was seen a few times. J is TRBJ2-2 and V is TRBV7-3; possibly TRBD1 or TRBD2 for D (5 bases each). This CDR3 is built from 16 residues. V lost 4 bases and J 2 bases, leaving 14 bases between the germline ends. Germline values: CDR1 SGHTA, CDR2 FQGTGA. Here the CDR3 DNA reads TGTGCCAGCAGCTGGGGCACGAGGGGTAACACCGGGGAGCTGTTTTTT. This gives the protein CASSWGTRGNTGELFF.

V and J are TRBV11-2 and TRBJ2-2, with D maybe TRBD2 (5 bases). The CDR3 consists of 19 residues. V was shortened by 0 bases and J by 0 bases, with 17 bases between the two germline ends. CDR1 is SGHAT, CDR2 FQNNGV, per germline. CDR3 region: CASSLEEERDPSNTGELFF. As DNA, the CDR3 is TGTGCCAGCAGCTTAGAGGAGGAGCGCGACCCCTCGAACACCGGGGAGCTGTTTTTT.